The rows below give T cell receptor beta chains drawn from one sample of a study of blood T cells in healthy people across ages. One entry per CDR3 protein results from TCRdb running MiXCR on the 5' RACE reads. The sample includes more than 650,000 distinct CDR3 sequences, 22% of them seen just once. Sequencing used blood. Source of these receptors: a man aged 65-85 years in good health. Both conserved end residues are part of each CDR3. The order of the fields is CDR3 protein, CDR3 DNA, D gene, V gene, J gene, clone size. The D gene is left open where the match is weak. Expanded clones are given a class, and other clones once, few, many or no size at all.

cdr3_aa: CASSTQLGGLDTQYF
cdr3_nt: TGTGCCAGCAGCACGCAACTAGGGGGGTTGGATACGCAGTATTTT
d_call: -
v_call: TRBV9
j_call: TRBJ2-3
clone_size: -

cdr3_aa: CASNPWSDGNTIYF
cdr3_nt: TGTGCCAGCAACCCGTGGAGCGACGGAAACACCATATATTTT
d_call: -
v_call: TRBV9
j_call: TRBJ1-3
clone_size: few

cdr3_aa: CASSSLPEEKLFF
cdr3_nt: TGTGCCAGCAGCTCCTTACCAGAGGAAAAACTGTTTTTT
d_call: -
v_call: TRBV7-9
j_call: TRBJ1-4
clone_size: -

cdr3_aa: CASSRQGDGTAAFF
cdr3_nt: TGTGCCAGCTCCCGACAGGGGGATGGCACTGCAGCTTTCTTT
d_call: TRBD1
v_call: TRBV27
j_call: TRBJ1-1
clone_size: -

cdr3_aa: CASSLSATSYEQYF
cdr3_nt: TGTGCCAGCAGCTTATCGGCGACTAGCTACGAGCAGTACTTC
d_call: -
v_call: TRBV7-9
j_call: TRBJ2-7
clone_size: -

cdr3_aa: CATSLSDTQYF
cdr3_nt: TGTGCCACCAGCCTTAGCGATACGCAGTATTTT
d_call: -
v_call: TRBV24-1
j_call: TRBJ2-3
clone_size: few

cdr3_aa: CASSEGPYGNTF
cdr3_nt: TGTGCCAGCTCAGAGGGACCCTATGGCAACACCTTC
d_call: -
v_call: TRBV18
j_call: TRBJ1-2
clone_size: once

cdr3_aa: CASTQTGGPREQFF
cdr3_nt: TGTGCCAGCACCCAAACGGGAGGGCCAAGGGAGCAGTTCTTC
d_call: TRBD2
v_call: TRBV2
j_call: TRBJ2-1
clone_size: -

cdr3_aa: CASSLTRAGYTF
cdr3_nt: TGTGCCAGCAGTTTGACGCGGGCGGGCTACACCTTC
d_call: -
v_call: TRBV28
j_call: TRBJ1-2
clone_size: few

cdr3_aa: CASSHGQGHSNQPQHF
cdr3_nt: TGTGCCAGCAGCCATGGACAGGGGCATAGCAATCAGCCCCAGCATTTT
d_call: TRBD1
v_call: TRBV7-2
j_call: TRBJ1-5
clone_size: -

cdr3_aa: CASSEMPIGTGYGYTF
cdr3_nt: TGTGCCAGCAGTGAGATGCCCATCGGGACAGGCTATGGCTACACCTTC
d_call: TRBD1
v_call: TRBV12-3/TRBV12-4
j_call: TRBJ1-2
clone_size: -

cdr3_aa: CASSQEGLEETQYF
cdr3_nt: TGCGCCAGCAGCCAGGAGGGACTAGAAGAGACCCAGTACTTC
d_call: TRBD2
v_call: TRBV4-1
j_call: TRBJ2-5
clone_size: few

cdr3_aa: CAWRVAETQYF
cdr3_nt: TGTGCCTGGAGAGTCGCAGAGACCCAGTACTTC
d_call: -
v_call: TRBV30
j_call: TRBJ2-5
clone_size: few

cdr3_aa: CAISESTVNTEAFF
cdr3_nt: TGTGCCATCAGTGAATCCACAGTTAACACTGAAGCTTTCTTT
d_call: -
v_call: TRBV10-3
j_call: TRBJ1-1
clone_size: few

cdr3_aa: CASSIGGKKLFF
cdr3_nt: TGTGCCAGTAGTATCGGGGGGAAAAAACTGTTTTTT
d_call: -
v_call: TRBV19
j_call: TRBJ1-4
clone_size: many

cdr3_aa: CASSEPKGSSGGIPNEQFF
cdr3_nt: TGTGCCAGCAGCGAACCGAAGGGATCTAGCGGGGGGATCCCCAATGAGCAGTTCTTC
d_call: TRBD2
v_call: TRBV9
j_call: TRBJ2-1
clone_size: once

cdr3_aa: CASLDGGFSSDTQYF
cdr3_nt: TGTGCCAGCCTCGACGGGGGCTTTTCATCAGATACGCAGTATTTT
d_call: -
v_call: TRBV28
j_call: TRBJ2-3
clone_size: once

cdr3_aa: CASSLGQGTGEKLFF
cdr3_nt: TGCGCCAGCAGCTTGGGACAGGGCACGGGGGAAAAACTGTTTTTT
d_call: TRBD1
v_call: TRBV5-1
j_call: TRBJ1-4
clone_size: few

cdr3_aa: CASSSGSTSQETQYF
cdr3_nt: TGTGCCAGCAGTTCGGGGTCCACCAGCCAAGAGACCCAGTACTTC
d_call: -
v_call: TRBV12-3/TRBV12-4
j_call: TRBJ2-5
clone_size: -

cdr3_aa: CASSTQTGGSYGYTF
cdr3_nt: TGTGCCAGTAGTACGCAGACAGGGGGCAGCTATGGCTACACCTTC
d_call: TRBD1
v_call: TRBV19
j_call: TRBJ1-2
clone_size: -

cdr3_aa: CASSFIGVREKLFF
cdr3_nt: TGTGCCAGCAGTTTTATCGGGGTGCGAGAAAAACTGTTTTTT
d_call: -
v_call: TRBV12-3/TRBV12-4
j_call: TRBJ1-4
clone_size: few

cdr3_aa: CASSEGMSGVGNNEQFF
cdr3_nt: TGTGCCAGCAGCGAAGGGATGTCGGGAGTCGGCAACAATGAGCAGTTCTTC
d_call: -
v_call: TRBV7-2
j_call: TRBJ2-1
clone_size: -

cdr3_aa: CSAIQGDQPQHF
cdr3_nt: TGCAGTGCTATACAGGGAGATCAGCCCCAGCATTTT
d_call: -
v_call: TRBV20-1
j_call: TRBJ1-5
clone_size: -

cdr3_aa: CASSGRRFDTGELFF
cdr3_nt: TGTGCCAGCAGCGGCCGACGATTTGACACCGGGGAGCTGTTTTTT
d_call: -
v_call: TRBV14
j_call: TRBJ2-2
clone_size: few

cdr3_aa: CASSQDVMKADTQYF
cdr3_nt: TGCGCCAGCAGCCAAGATGTAATGAAGGCAGATACGCAGTATTTT
d_call: -
v_call: TRBV4-3
j_call: TRBJ2-3
clone_size: few

cdr3_aa: CASSYSRGAGANVLTF
cdr3_nt: TGTGCCAGCAGCTACTCAAGAGGGGCTGGGGCCAACGTCCTGACTTTC
d_call: -
v_call: TRBV11-2
j_call: TRBJ2-6
clone_size: -

cdr3_aa: CASITPGVNQPQHF
cdr3_nt: TGTGCCAGCATCACCCCAGGAGTAAATCAGCCCCAGCATTTT
d_call: -
v_call: TRBV28
j_call: TRBJ1-5
clone_size: once

cdr3_aa: CASIDPAFYGYTF
cdr3_nt: TGTGCCAGCATAGACCCGGCTTTCTATGGCTACACCTTC
d_call: -
v_call: TRBV6-5
j_call: TRBJ1-2
clone_size: few

cdr3_aa: CASSPRLRYQETQYF
cdr3_nt: TGTGCCAGCAGTCCCCGGCTACGTTATCAAGAGACCCAGTACTTC
d_call: -
v_call: TRBV2
j_call: TRBJ2-5
clone_size: -

cdr3_aa: CASSPRWGQGWNEQFF
cdr3_nt: TGTGCCAGCAGCCCCCGTTGGGGACAGGGGTGGAATGAGCAGTTCTTC
d_call: TRBD1
v_call: TRBV6-2/TRBV6-3
j_call: TRBJ2-1
clone_size: -

cdr3_aa: CASSLVDATDTQYF
cdr3_nt: TGCGCCAGCAGCTTGGTTGACGCCACAGATACGCAGTATTTT
d_call: -
v_call: TRBV5-1
j_call: TRBJ2-3
clone_size: few

cdr3_aa: CASSVERGTDTQYF
cdr3_nt: TGTGCCAGCAGCGTAGAACGGGGCACAGATACGCAGTATTTT
d_call: -
v_call: TRBV9
j_call: TRBJ2-3
clone_size: few

cdr3_aa: CASTRGMGQPQHF
cdr3_nt: TGTGCCAGCACTCGGGGGATGGGTCAGCCCCAGCATTTT
d_call: -
v_call: TRBV12-3/TRBV12-4
j_call: TRBJ1-5
clone_size: -

cdr3_aa: CASREVRGWITEAFF
cdr3_nt: TGTGCCAGTAGGGAAGTCAGGGGTTGGATCACTGAAGCTTTCTTT
d_call: -
v_call: TRBV6-1
j_call: TRBJ1-1
clone_size: few

cdr3_aa: CATNRGGNEQFF
cdr3_nt: TGTGCCACCAACCGAGGTGGCAATGAGCAGTTCTTC
d_call: -
v_call: TRBV3-1
j_call: TRBJ2-1
clone_size: few

cdr3_aa: CASSQTGGLVEKLFF
cdr3_nt: TGCGCCAGCAGCCAAACAGGGGGCCTTGTTGAAAAACTGTTTTTT
d_call: TRBD1
v_call: TRBV4-3
j_call: TRBJ1-4
clone_size: once

cdr3_aa: CASSQDRRFGTFF
cdr3_nt: TGTGCCAGCAGCCAAGATCGTAGGTTTGGAACTTTCTTT
d_call: -
v_call: TRBV3-1
j_call: TRBJ1-1
clone_size: -

cdr3_aa: CASSRGLRNTGELFF
cdr3_nt: TGTGCCAGCAGCCGAGGACTAAGGAACACCGGGGAGCTGTTTTTT
d_call: -
v_call: TRBV14
j_call: TRBJ2-2
clone_size: -

cdr3_aa: CASSRGENEQFF
cdr3_nt: TGTGCCAGCAGCCGGGGAGAGAATGAGCAGTTCTTC
d_call: -
v_call: TRBV11-2
j_call: TRBJ2-1
clone_size: -

cdr3_aa: CASLRGTSGVGEQFF
cdr3_nt: TGTGCCAGCCTCCGCGGGACTAGCGGGGTGGGTGAGCAGTTCTTC
d_call: TRBD2
v_call: TRBV12-3/TRBV12-4
j_call: TRBJ2-1
clone_size: -

cdr3_aa: CASSLGGQGGSPLHF
cdr3_nt: TGTGCCAGCAGCTTAGGAGGACAGGGCGGCTCACCCCTCCACTTT
d_call: TRBD1
v_call: TRBV11-3
j_call: TRBJ1-6
clone_size: -

cdr3_aa: CSVSTSGVGETQYF
cdr3_nt: TGCAGCGTTTCGACTAGCGGGGTCGGTGAGACCCAGTACTTC
d_call: TRBD2
v_call: TRBV29-1
j_call: TRBJ2-5
clone_size: -

cdr3_aa: CASSSTRDTQYF
cdr3_nt: TGTGCCAGCAGTTCAACCCGGGATACGCAGTATTTT
d_call: -
v_call: TRBV12-3/TRBV12-4
j_call: TRBJ2-3
clone_size: -

cdr3_aa: CASSVPRGNQETQYF
cdr3_nt: TGTGCCAGCAGTGTACCCAGGGGCAATCAAGAGACCCAGTACTTC
d_call: -
v_call: TRBV12-3/TRBV12-4
j_call: TRBJ2-5
clone_size: many

cdr3_aa: CASSRAAQETQYF
cdr3_nt: TGTGCCAGCAGTCGAGCGGCCCAAGAGACCCAGTACTTC
d_call: -
v_call: TRBV6-5
j_call: TRBJ2-5
clone_size: many

cdr3_aa: CSVARTGSGTQYF
cdr3_nt: TGCAGCGTTGCCCGGACAGGGAGTGGGACCCAGTACTTC
d_call: TRBD1
v_call: TRBV29-1
j_call: TRBJ2-5
clone_size: few

cdr3_aa: CSATPFLGMEDTQYF
cdr3_nt: TGCAGTGCTACTCCCTTTCTAGGGATGGAGGATACGCAGTATTTT
d_call: -
v_call: TRBV20-1
j_call: TRBJ2-3
clone_size: -

cdr3_aa: CASSPLAGPTDTQYF
cdr3_nt: TGTGCCAGCAGCCCATTAGCGGGACCCACAGATACGCAGTATTTT
d_call: TRBD2
v_call: TRBV3-1
j_call: TRBJ2-3
clone_size: -

cdr3_aa: CASNTGQGARDTQYF
cdr3_nt: TGTGCCAGCAACACTGGACAGGGGGCTAGGGATACGCAGTATTTT
d_call: TRBD1
v_call: TRBV5-6
j_call: TRBJ2-3
clone_size: few

cdr3_aa: CASSPGWTGTYGYTF
cdr3_nt: TGTGCCAGCAGCCCAGGGTGGACAGGGACCTATGGCTACACCTTC
d_call: TRBD1
v_call: TRBV7-9
j_call: TRBJ1-2
clone_size: few

cdr3_aa: CASSLDIREGDEQFF
cdr3_nt: TGTGCCAGCAGCTTAGACATTAGGGAAGGGGATGAGCAGTTCTTC
d_call: -
v_call: TRBV7-6
j_call: TRBJ2-1
clone_size: -

cdr3_aa: CATSRDLLGGYATNEKLFF
cdr3_nt: TGTGCCACCAGCAGAGATCTCCTCGGGGGGTATGCAACTAATGAAAAACTGTTTTTT
d_call: -
v_call: TRBV15
j_call: TRBJ1-4
clone_size: -

cdr3_aa: CASSRQQTEAFF
cdr3_nt: TGTGCCAGCAGTAGACAGCAGACTGAAGCTTTCTTT
d_call: -
v_call: TRBV6-6
j_call: TRBJ1-1
clone_size: -

cdr3_aa: CASSLQQATWETQYF
cdr3_nt: TGTGCCAGCAGCCTCCAACAGGCGACCTGGGAGACCCAGTACTTC
d_call: -
v_call: TRBV7-2
j_call: TRBJ2-5
clone_size: -

cdr3_aa: CASSWGQGLQNEKLFF
cdr3_nt: TGCGCCAGCAGCTGGGGACAGGGGTTACAGAATGAAAAACTGTTTTTT
d_call: TRBD1
v_call: TRBV5-1
j_call: TRBJ1-4
clone_size: many